The next 20 T cell receptor beta chains were all read from a single sample in a study of blood T cells in healthy people across ages. It was with a sample-barcoded 5' primer and a J-beta primer mix that a second PCR of roughly 7 to 12 cycles was run. Via MiXCR, TCRdb re-called the 5' RACE reads, giving one row per CDR3 protein. The sample includes 800,000 to 950,000 distinct CDR3 sequences, about 48% seen only once; the top ten take around an eighth. The sample comprised blood. These TCRs come from a man aged 30 to 45 in good health.

The chain employs TRBV5-6 and TRBJ2-4; TRBD1 might be the D (5 bases). The CDR3 has 15 amino acids. Germline V gene lookup returns CDR1 SGHDT and CDR2 YYEEEE. Trimming took off 0 bases at V and 13 bases at J, with 20 bases between the two ends. CDR3 sequence: CASSLEPRVPSRQYF. The CDR3 region has the DNA TGTGCCAGCAGCTTGGAGCCCAGGGTGCCCTCGCGGCAGTACTTC.

The chain uses TRBV15 and TRBJ2-5; D is uncertain. The J call is in doubt because the DNA end fits TRBJ2-7 better. Germline assignment: CDR1 LNHNV and CDR2 YYDKDF (reference sequence). The CDR3 has 13 residues. Here the CDR3 DNA reads TGTGCCACCAGCAGTCTTCAGGCATCCGAGCAGTACTTC. It is translated as CATSSLQASEQYF.

The chain carries TRBV12-3 or TRBV12-4 and TRBJ2-7; D may be TRBD1 (6 bases). The CDR3 runs to 14 residues. The V end was cut by 6 bases, the J end by 2 bases, with 14 bases between. The CDR3 loop reads CASSLTGTPYEQYF. The CDR3 bases are TGTGCCAGCAGCTTAACAGGGACACCCTACGAGCAGTACTTC.

The rearrangement uses TRBV20-1 and TRBJ1-2, with D hard to call. Germline loops: CDR1 DFQATT, CDR2 SNEGSKA (reference sequence). V dropped 6 bases and J dropped 8 bases, with 16 bases sitting between them. CDR3 length: 12 amino acids. CDR3 nucleotide sequence: TGCAGTGCGAGCCTCCTGCCTCAGGGCTACACCTTC. It specifies CSASLLPQGYTF.

This clonotype has more than one count but fewer than ten. This rearrangement joins TRBV7-9 to TRBJ1-4; D not certain. Germline V gene data show CDR1 as SEHNR and CDR2 as FQNEAQ (reference sequence). The CDR3 is made up of 14 amino acids. V gave up 0 bases and J gave up 6 bases, with 8 bases separating them. The CDR3: CASSLAGSHEKLFF. CDR3 DNA: TGTGCCAGCAGCTTAGCAGGGTCCCATGAAAAACTGTTTTTT. The full variable domain, with the rest looked up from reference TRBV7-9 and TRBJ1-4, is DTGVSQNPRHKITKRGQNVTFRCDPISEHNRLYWYRQTLGQGPEFLTYFQNEAQLEKSRLLSDRFSAERPKGSFSTLEIQRTEQGDSAMYLCASSLAGSHEKLFFGSGTQLSVL.

This chain connects TRBV27 to TRBJ1-4, with a tentative D call TRBD1 (6 bases). V lost 10 bases and J 8 bases, leaving 26 bases between the germline ends. The length of the CDR3 is 16 residues. Germline CDR1 MNHEY, CDR2 SMNVEV (reference sequence). DNA for the CDR3: TGTGCCACGCCGTGCGGGCGGGGGCAGGGTCCCGAAAAACTGTTTTTT. It encodes CATPCGRGQGPEKLFF.

This clonotype has only a few counts. This sequence joins TRBV11-2 and TRBJ2-3; 13 nucleotides line up with TRBD2. Trimming removed 5 bases from V and 2 bases from J; junction bases left unmatched: 7. The CDR3 runs 17 residues. The V gene's germline CDR1 is SGHAT and CDR2 FQNNGV. CDR3 DNA: TGTGCCAGCAGCATCCCCGGGACTAGCGGGGACACAGATACGCAGTATTTT. Its translation is CASSIPGTSGDTDTQYF. Combining the CDR3 with reference TRBV11-2 and TRBJ2-3 gives the whole variable domain EAGVAQSPRYKIIEKRQSVAFWCNPISGHATLYWYQQILGQGPKLLIQFQNNGVVDDSQLPKDRFSAERLKGVDSTLKIQPAKLEDSAVYLCASSIPGTSGDTDTQYFGPGTRLTVL.

The chain links TRBV21-1 to TRBJ2-1; the table's D call of TRBD2 was not tested on the DNA. TRBV21-1 is listed as a pseudogene. The CDR3 spans 16 residues. The CDR3 sequence: CASSGTLAGSYNEQFF. CDR3 nucleotide sequence: TGTGCCAGCAGCGGGACACTAGCGGGCAGCTACAATGAGCAGTTCTTC.

DNA for the CDR3: TGCAGTGCTAGAGATCGGCTAGCGGGGGGGGGACTTGATGAGCAGTTCTTC. It is translated as CSARDRLAGGGLDEQFF. V usage is TRBV20-1 and J usage is TRBJ2-1, with TRBD2 identical over 12 bases. The CDR3 totals 17 residues. The V gene end was trimmed by 0 bases and the J gene end by 8 bases; junction bases not matched to a gene: 11. Germline CDR1 is DFQATT and CDR2 is SNEGSKA (reference sequence).

V and J are TRBV4-3 and TRBJ2-3, with 12 positions matching TRBD2. The germline gives CDR1 LGHNA, CDR2 YSLEER. The CDR3 runs 18 residues. With 0 bases clipped from V and 2 bases from J, the junction kept 6 bases outside the gene matches. CDR3 loop: CASSQERLAGAHTDTQYF. CDR3 in DNA: TGCGCCAGCAGCCAAGAACGACTAGCGGGGGCCCACACAGATACGCAGTATTTT.

This clonotype has more than one count but fewer than ten. The rearrangement joins TRBV29-1 to TRBJ2-3, with TRBD2 as a possible D gene (5 bases). The germline V and J ends were trimmed by 7 bases and 4 bases, with 12 bases remaining between them. This CDR3 comprises 12 residues. Germline assignment: CDR1 SQVTM and CDR2 ANQGSEA. The CDR3 DNA reads TGCAGCGCCACACTAGTTTCAGATACGCAGTATTTT. It translates to CSATLVSDTQYF.

This clonotype has just a few counts. The V call is TRBV24-1, the J call TRBJ2-1, with 11 bases that match TRBD2. V lost 4 bases, J lost 8 bases, and 6 bases stayed unmatched. CDR3 length: 15 residues. Germline CDR1 and CDR2: KGHDR and SFDVKD. CDR3 bases: TGTGCCACCAGTGACCTAGCGGGGGGAATATATGAGCAGTTCTTC. Translated: CATSDLAGGIYEQFF.

This sequence joins TRBV4-1 and TRBJ2-4, with TRBD1 matching over 7 bases. TRBJ2-7 explains the end of the DNA better; the J call may be wrong. The germline V gene encodes CDR1 MGHRA and CDR2 YSYEKL. There are 14 residues in the CDR3. Here the CDR3 DNA reads TGCGCCAGCAGCCTCCCGGGACAGAGGGGCGAGCAGTACTTC. It is translated as CASSLPGQRGEQYF.

V and J are TRBV7-9 and TRBJ2-5; D is unresolved. Near its end, the DNA agrees better with TRBJ2-7, so the J call may be wrong. CDR1 is SEHNR and CDR2 is FQNEAQ in the germline V gene (reference sequence). The CDR3 runs to 13 residues. CDR3 DNA: TGTGCCAGCAGCTTAGGTATCATCTACGAGCAGTACTTC. It encodes CASSLGIIYEQYF.

The chain recombines TRBV4-2 with TRBJ2-1; 10 positions agree with TRBD1. The J segment lost 5 bases and the V segment lost 1 base, leaving 2 bases of the junction unmatched. CDR1 and CDR2 (germline): LGHNA, YNFKEQ. The CDR3 spans 15 residues. In DNA, the CDR3 is TGTGCCAGCAGCCAAGCGGACAGGGGGAACAATGAGCAGTTCTTC. Its translation: CASSQADRGNNEQFF.

The CDR3 DNA sequence: TGCGCCAGCAGTCACCCGGGTCTAAGCGGCAATTCTCTTGCGGAGACCCAGTACTTC. It codes for CASSHPGLSGNSLAETQYF. The chain couples TRBV4-1 to TRBJ2-5; D perhaps matches TRBD2 (5 bases). Germline CDR1 and CDR2: MGHRA and YSYEKL. V was clipped by 6 bases and J by 5 bases, with 31 bases between them. CDR3 length: 19 amino acids.

The chain joins TRBV5-1 to TRBJ2-5; the D is unclear. Trimming took 1 base from V and 7 from J, leaving 8 bases between them. The CDR3 loop spans 12 amino acids. Per germline, CDR1 SGHRS and CDR2 YFSETQ. The CDR3, as DNA: TGCGCCAGCAGCTTGAACCCCACGACCCAGTACTTC. Its translation is CASSLNPTTQYF.

On this clonotype itself: This clone may be a read error of a much larger clone one base away. The chain recombines TRBV6-5 with TRBJ2-4; TRBD1 matches at 7 bases. The CDR3 is 15 residues long. Germline trimming cut 2 bases from V and 4 bases from J; bases unmatched to any gene: 5. Germline V CDR1 and CDR2: MNHEY, SVGAGI. CDR3 loop: CASSYADRDKNIQYF. The CDR3 nucleotides read TGTGCCAGCAGTTACGCTGACAGGGATAAAAACATTCAGTACTTC.

The rearrangement links TRBV6-2 or TRBV6-3 to TRBJ1-2; 7 bases agree with TRBD1. Looked up from germline, CDR1 is MNHEY and CDR2 is SVGEGT. This CDR3 has 15 residues. J gave up 0 bases and V 3 bases, and 4 bases lay outside the gene matches. The CDR3 DNA reads as TGTGCCAGCAGTTATATCGGGACAGCTAACTATGGCTACACCTTC. Translating it yields CASSYIGTANYGYTF.

The sample holds many counts of this clonotype. The V and J genes are TRBV29-1 and TRBJ2-3, with 8 bases aligning to TRBD1. CDR1 and CDR2 from the germline V gene are SQVTM and ANQGSEA. The CDR3 is made up of 17 amino acids. Trimming took 5 bases from V and 0 from J; bases not matched to a gene: 13. The DNA for the CDR3 is TGCAGCGTTCTTCTCGACAGGGGAGTTTCTAGCACAGATACGCAGTATTTT. Translated, it gives CSVLLDRGVSSTDTQYF.